This TCR beta chain is drawn from a study of blood T cell repertoires in COVID-19. About the study: Some COVID-19 samples were acute and others convalescent; all came from the United States, Italy and Spain.

Trimming stripped 6 bases from V and 4 bases from J, with 10 bases between. Per germline, CDR1 SQVTM and CDR2 ANQGSEA. This CDR3 region has 12 residues. Sequencing used immunoSEQ multiplex PCR; TCRdb keeps in-frame clones, though not all of them. The table has some 200,000 clones, around 80% seen once; the top ten hold about an eighth. This TCR was recovered from a man aged 30 to 39 with active or convalescent COVID-19. The chain combines TRBV29-1 with TRBJ1-5; D is unclear. The sequenced material came from peripheral blood. The CDR3 sequence: CSVGGGNQPQHF. As DNA, the CDR3 is TGCAGCGTGGGCGGCGGGAATCAGCCCCAGCATTTT.